The 10 T cell receptor beta chains below come from one sample, sequenced in a study of T-cell memory formation after mild COVID-19. Using its own MiXCR run on the 5' RACE reads, TCRdb lists one record per CDR3 protein. The sample records more than 250,000 distinct CDR3 sequences, around 15% being singletons. The material sequenced was PBMCs or a T cell subset sorted from them (not recorded which). The receptors shown here come from a man aged 18-30 years who had mild COVID-19 (a few samples of this study predate the infection). Cell type and time point are not known.

V gene TRBV29-1 combines with J gene TRBJ1-1; tentatively, D is TRBD1 (6 bases). Trimming removed 3 bases from V and 4 bases from J, with 9 bases in between. This CDR3 spans 12 amino acids. Germline V lookup: CDR1 SQVTM, CDR2 ANQGSEA. CDR3 region: CSVDRGGTEAFF. DNA for the CDR3: TGCAGCGTTGACAGGGGCGGCACTGAAGCTTTCTTT.

In its sample, this clonotype was seen many times. Mismatch with germline at one junction end may stem from a read error. The chain couples TRBV5-1 to TRBJ2-5; D is possibly TRBD1 (5 bases). This CDR3 is 12 amino acids long. Germline V gene sequence: CDR1 SGHRS, CDR2 YFSETQ. CDR3: CASSLAGETQYF. The CDR3 coding sequence is TGTGCCAGCAGCTTAGCAGGGGAGACCCAGTACTTC. Together with reference TRBV5-1 and TRBJ2-5, the CDR3 gives the full variable domain: KAGVTQTPRYLIKTRGQQVTLSCSPISGHRSVSWYQQTPGQGLQFLFEYFSETQRNKGNFPGRFSGRQFSNSRSEMNVSTLELGDSALYLCASSLAGETQYFGPGTRLLVL.

The sample holds many counts of this clonotype. J is TRBJ2-6 and V is TRBV4-1, with 7 bases that match TRBD2. The CDR3 totals 17 residues. V lost 1 base and J lost 0; bases outside the gene matches: 3. CDR1 MGHRA and CDR2 YSYEKL come from the germline V gene. The CDR3 sequence is CASSQVTGGSGANVLTF. CDR3 DNA: TGCGCCAGCAGCCAAGTTACGGGGGGCTCTGGGGCCAACGTCCTGACTTTC.

The chain is built from TRBV5-4 and TRBJ1-2; D is unresolved. There are 13 residues in the CDR3. Germline V gene lookup returns CDR1 SGHNT and CDR2 YYREEE (reference sequence). V was clipped by 0 bases and J by 7 bases, with 10 bases between them. The CDR3 sequence is CASSLGGKIGYTF. DNA of the CDR3: TGTGCCAGCAGCTTGGGAGGGAAAATTGGCTACACCTTC.

This clonotype showed up just a few times. The rearrangement uses TRBV18 and TRBJ1-4; D gene unclear. The CDR3 is 14 amino acids. Germline V gives CDR1 KGHSH, CDR2 LQKENI. The V end was cut by 3 bases, the J end by 8 bases, with 13 bases between. The CDR3 bases are TGTGCCAGCTCACCGGGTACCCCTGGCGAAAAACTGTTTTTT. Its translation is CASSPGTPGEKLFF.

The chain joins TRBV7-8 to TRBJ1-6; D is perhaps TRBD1 (5 bases). This CDR3 is 15 amino acids long. The germline V and J ends were trimmed by 4 bases and 7 bases, with 14 bases remaining between them. CDR1 SGHVS and CDR2 FQNEAQ come from the germline V gene. CDR3 nucleotide sequence: TGTGCCAGCAGCTCAGCCGGGACTCCGAATTCACCCCTCCACTTT. This translates into CASSSAGTPNSPLHF.

This clonotype was found a few times. This chain connects TRBV12-3 or TRBV12-4 to TRBJ1-4, with TRBD1 matching 8 bases. The CDR3 totals 15 residues. Germline trimming cut 6 bases from V and 7 bases from J; bases unmatched to any gene: 10. The CDR3 region is CASRPGQGWVEKLFF. In DNA, the CDR3 is TGTGCCAGCAGACCCGGACAGGGTTGGGTTGAAAAACTGTTTTTT.

The chain employs TRBV20-1 and TRBJ2-7, with 7 bases that match TRBD2. Germline V gene lookup returns CDR1 DFQATT and CDR2 SNEGSKA (reference sequence). Trimming cost V 8 bases and J 0 bases; bases outside gene matches: 10. This CDR3 contains 14 residues. The CDR3 region has the DNA TGCAGTCTCGACGGGGGGTCGAGCTCCTACGAGCAGTACTTC. Residues: CSLDGGSSSYEQYF.

This clonotype appeared a few times. Likely a read error: the CDR3 ends without its conserved phenylalanine or tryptophan. It is unclear where the CDR3 begins or ends on the DNA, so no DNA is shown, and the CDR3 is as TCRdb lists it. J is TRBJ2-5 and V is TRBV20-1. Germline loops: CDR1 DFQATT, CDR2 SNEGSKA (reference sequence). The length of the CDR3 is 8 amino acids, counting both ends. The CDR3 sequence: CSARDPLI.

The chain couples TRBV5-1 to TRBJ1-2, with D possibly being TRBD1 (6 bases). Germline V CDR1 and CDR2: SGHRS, YFSETQ. V lost 5 bases and J 4 bases, leaving 18 bases between the germline ends. This CDR3 contains 15 residues. In nucleotides, the CDR3 is TGCGCCAGCAGGTATACAGGGATGCCTTCCTATGGCTACACCTTC. It translates to CASRYTGMPSYGYTF.